This T cell receptor (beta chain) is from a study of blood T cell repertoires in COVID-19. About the study: The United States, Italy and Spain supplied acute and convalescent COVID-19 samples. The analysed material was cDNA or gDNA that came from T cells, B-cell-depleted T cells, or PBMCs.

Original methodology: Reference gene primer amplification gave nucleated cell count estimates. The data were produced by immunoSEQ multiplex PCR, yet TCRdb's version contains in-frame clones alone and is incomplete. Clonal size and the V and J genes are those of that table, whereas D and trimming came from the DNA. The sample lists some 90,000 clones, about 84% occurring once. V dropped 6 bases and J dropped 2 bases, with 11 bases sitting between them. Germline loops: CDR1 LNHDA, CDR2 SQIVND (reference sequence). The CDR3 consists of 15 residues. Sequencing was done on a sample of peripheral blood. The clonotype comes from a man aged 60 to 75 with acute or convalescent COVID-19. V gene TRBV19 combines with J gene TRBJ1-6, with D uncertain. The DNA of the CDR3 is TGTGCCAGTAGACCGGTCCGAACCTATAATTCACCCCTCCACTTT. Encoded protein: CASRPVRTYNSPLHF. Drawing the rest from reference TRBV19 and TRBJ1-6, the complete variable domain is DGGITQSPKYLFRKEGQNVTLSCEQNLNHDAMYWYRQDPGQGLRLIYYSQIVNDFQKGDIAEGYSVSREKKESFPLTVTSAQKNPTAFYLCASRPVRTYNSPLHFGNGTRLTVT.